The rows below give T cell receptor beta chains drawn from one sample of a study of Graves' ophthalmopathy and Graves' hyperthyroidism. In TCRdb, the multiplex PCR reads were re-called with MiXCR into one record per CDR3 protein. The sample yields approximately 410,000 distinct CDR3 sequences, roughly 15% seen once. Source material: peripheral blood. These receptors were collected from a woman between 18 and 30 years old with stable Graves' hyperthyroidism. Both conserved end residues are part of each CDR3. A D gene is named only where the DNA matches it firmly. Clone sizes are given selectively: once, few, many, or a class where the clone is expanded.

>TRBV19|TRBJ1-1|many|.
TGTGCCAGTGGGCCTCAAGGGGGGTGGAACACTGAAGCTTTCTTT
CASGPQGGWNTEAFF
>TRBV7-9|TRBJ2-5|many|.
TGTGCCAGCAGCCTCCCCGGACACTACGAAGAGACCCAGTACTTC
CASSLPGHYEETQYF
>TRBV7-9|TRBJ2-7|many|.
TGTGCCAGCTCGGGGGAGGGGGCATCCTACGAGCAGTACTTC
CASSGEGASYEQYF
>TRBV2|TRBJ1-2|many|.
TGTGCCAGCAGTGACAAGGTCTATGGCTACACCTTC
CASSDKVYGYTF
>TRBV4-2|TRBJ2-3|.|.
TGTGCCAGCAGCCAACGACAGGAGTACTCAGATACGCAGTATTTT
CASSQRQEYSDTQYF
>TRBV7-2|TRBJ2-5|.|.
TGTGCCAGCAGCTCGGGGGGCCGACAAGAGACCCAGTACTTC
CASSSGGRQETQYF
>TRBV5-1|TRBJ1-1|few|.
TGCGCCAGCAGCTTGGACTGGAACACTGAAGCTTTCTTT
CASSLDWNTEAFF
>TRBV27|TRBJ2-7|.|.
TGTGCCAGCAGTTCTCTCACCATACTAGCCCCCTACGAGCAGTACTTC
CASSSLTILAPYEQYF
>TRBV27|TRBJ1-5|.|.
TGTGCCAGCAGTTTATATAACAGTCAGCCCCAGCATTTT
CASSLYNSQPQHF
>TRBV6-1|TRBJ2-7|many|TRBD1
TGTGCCAGTGGGACAGGATCCGAGCAGTACTTC
CASGTGSEQYF
>TRBV27|TRBJ2-7|many|TRBD2
TGTGCCACTAGCGGGGGGGCCTACGAGCAGTACTTC
CATSGGAYEQYF
>TRBV6-1|TRBJ1-1|.|.
TGTGCCAGCAGTCGTTTTGCCGAGGCCACTGAAGCTTTCTTT
CASSRFAEATEAFF
>TRBV29-1|TRBJ1-1|.|TRBD1
TGCAGCGTTACAGCGGACAGGGTATCTGAAGCTTTCTTT
CSVTADRVSEAFF
>TRBV12-3/TRBV12-4|TRBJ2-7|many|TRBD1
TGTGCCAGCAGTTTGGGACAGCGGAGGGAGCAGTACTTC
CASSLGQRREQYF
>TRBV25-1|TRBJ2-2|many|TRBD2
TGCGCCAGCAGGTCCAGGGAGGGAGGCCACACCGGGGAGCTGTTTTTT
CASRSREGGHTGELFF
>TRBV20-1|TRBJ2-7|many|TRBD2
TGCAGTGCTCCTAGCGGGGGGGACCACTACGAGCAGTACTTC
CSAPSGGDHYEQYF
>TRBV7-9|TRBJ2-7|many|.
TGTGCCAGCAGCACCTTCGACAGCTCCTACGAGCAGTACTTC
CASSTFDSSYEQYF
>TRBV11-2|TRBJ2-5|.|TRBD2
TGTGCCAGCAGCCGAATAGCGGGGGCCATGTACCAAGAGACCCAGTACTTC
CASSRIAGAMYQETQYF
>TRBV11-2|TRBJ2-7|.|.
TGTGCCAGCAGCACCCGTAGGGGGCAGTACTTC
CASSTRRGQYF
>TRBV4-1|TRBJ2-7|many|.
TGCGCCAGCAGCCAAGCGTACAGCGGCGAGCAGTACTTC
CASSQAYSGEQYF
>TRBV9|TRBJ2-5|.|.
TGTGCCAGCAGCCTAACAGGGTTAAATCAAGAGACCCAGTACTTC
CASSLTGLNQETQYF
>TRBV15|TRBJ2-6|many|.
TGTGCCACCCCAGGGTCTGGGGCCAACGTCCTGACTTTC
CATPGSGANVLTF
>TRBV7-9|TRBJ1-2|few|TRBD1
TGTGCCAGCAGCTTAATGGGACAGGGAAACTATGGCTACACCTTC
CASSLMGQGNYGYTF
>TRBV10-3|TRBJ1-1|many|.
TGTGCCATCAGTGTGGGACTGACGATGAACACTGAAGCTTTCTTT
CAISVGLTMNTEAFF
>TRBV27|TRBJ1-1|many|.
TGTGCCAGCAGTCTCTTCGGGCAGACTGAAGCTTTCTTT
CASSLFGQTEAFF
>TRBV12-3/TRBV12-4|TRBJ1-1|many|.
TGTGCCAGCATTCAGTCCGGTTTTGGCATTATGAACACTGAAGCTTTCTTT
CASIQSGFGIMNTEAFF
>TRBV4-1|TRBJ2-7|many|.
TGCGCCAGCAGCAGAGGACGGATGGCAAGCTACGAGCAGTACTTC
CASSRGRMASYEQYF
>TRBV5-6|TRBJ1-2|.|.
TGTGCCAGCAGATCTTATCACAGGGAAGCGGGCTATGGCTACACCTTC
CASRSYHREAGYGYTF
>TRBV29-1|TRBJ1-2|.|.
TGCAGCGTTGCATCGGGAAGGCAGGGGACCTTC
CSVASGRQGTF
>TRBV7-9|TRBJ2-7|many|.
TGTGCCAGCAGCTCTATCATGGAGCAGTACTTC
CASSSIMEQYF
>TRBV6-1|TRBJ1-1|many|TRBD1
TGTGCCAGCATCCGAGGACAGGGAGTTTCGAACACTGAAGCTTTCTTT
CASIRGQGVSNTEAFF
>TRBV15|TRBJ2-7|.|.
TGTGCCACCAGCAGAGATATGGGTTCCTACGAGCAGTACTTC
CATSRDMGSYEQYF
>TRBV5-1|TRBJ2-2|many|.
TGCGCCAGCAGCCCCGGGCTCCAGCCCGTTAACACCGGGGAGCTGTTTTTT
CASSPGLQPVNTGELFF
>TRBV10-2|TRBJ1-2|many|.
TGCGCCAGCAGTGCCCACACCCAGTCGAATGGCTACACCTTC
CASSAHTQSNGYTF
>TRBV6-5|TRBJ2-7|many|TRBD2
TGTGCCAGCAGTTACTCGATCTTTTCCGGACTAGCGTCTGGCGAGCAGTACTTC
CASSYSIFSGLASGEQYF
>TRBV19|TRBJ1-3|many|.
TGTGCCAGTAGTATGGCGACTCGTGGAAACACCATATATTTT
CASSMATRGNTIYF
>TRBV5-5|TRBJ1-2|few|.
TGTGCCAGCAGCTCGACGGCACAGAACTATGGCTACACCTTC
CASSSTAQNYGYTF
>TRBV12-3/TRBV12-4|TRBJ1-3|many|.
TGTGCCAGCAGGGGGACTGGTGGAAACACCATATATTTT
CASRGTGGNTIYF
>TRBV5-6|TRBJ2-7|many|.
TGTGCCAGCAGCTTGTGGGGCTCCTACGAGCAGTACTTC
CASSLWGSYEQYF
>TRBV12-3/TRBV12-4|TRBJ2-6|many|TRBD2
TGTGCCAGCAGTTTTTGGGTGGGGGGGAACTCTGGGGCCAACGTCCTGACTTTC
CASSFWVGGNSGANVLTF
>TRBV7-2|TRBJ2-5|many|TRBD2
TGTGCCAGCAGCTTAGAAGCGGGGGGGTTCCTAGAGACCCAGTACTTC
CASSLEAGGFLETQYF
>TRBV19|TRBJ1-1|many|.
TGTGCCAGTAGTCCATCGCGGCCCTCGAACACTGAAGCTTTCTTT
CASSPSRPSNTEAFF
>TRBV2|TRBJ2-5|.|.
TGTGCCAGCAGTGAAAGGTCTAACCAAGAGACCCAGTACTTC
CASSERSNQETQYF
>TRBV9|TRBJ1-5|.|.
TGTGCCAGCAGCGCCCGCGGGGAACACCAGCCCCAGCATTTT
CASSARGEHQPQHF
>TRBV12-3/TRBV12-4|TRBJ1-5|many|.
TGTGCCAGCAGGGACGGGGGTCGGGGCAATCAGCCCCAGCATTTT
CASRDGGRGNQPQHF
>TRBV27|TRBJ2-5|many|TRBD2
TGTGCCAGCAGTTTATCATCAGCGGGGGACCAAGAGACCCAGTACTTC
CASSLSSAGDQETQYF
>TRBV3-1|TRBJ2-5|many|TRBD1
TGTGCCAGCAGCCAAGGACAGGGTGGAAGGACCCAGTACTTC
CASSQGQGGRTQYF
>TRBV7-2|TRBJ2-3|many|.
TGTGCCAGCAGCTTAGGACAGCGTCCAGATACGCAGTATTTT
CASSLGQRPDTQYF
>TRBV10-3|TRBJ2-5|.|TRBD2
TGTGCCATCAGTGAGTCAGCGGGGGGCACAGAGACCCAGTACTTC
CAISESAGGTETQYF
>TRBV6-2/TRBV6-3|TRBJ2-4|many|TRBD1
TGTGCCAGCAGGGACAGGGGCTTAGCCAAAAACATTCAGTGCTTC
CASRDRGLAKNIQCF
>TRBV6-1|TRBJ2-6|many|TRBD1
TGTGCCAGCGGGGACAGCTACTCTGGGGCCAACGTCCTGACTTTC
CASGDSYSGANVLTF
>TRBV2|TRBJ2-5|.|.
TGTGCCAGCCGTCAGCTCCGACAAGAGACCCAGTACTTC
CASRQLRQETQYF
>TRBV27|TRBJ2-4|many|TRBD1
TGTGCCAGCAGTTTATCGGGACAGGGAATAAACATTCAGTACTTC
CASSLSGQGINIQYF